The entry below gives a single T cell receptor (beta chain) sequence along with its context. Its antigen is not identified. This sample stems from a study of T cells in Graves' hyperthyroidism and ophthalmopathy. Notes on the study in general: Onset of ophthalmopathy came a median around 7.1 months after the model predicted it. Most thyroid clonotypes expanded above 0.001 were also detected in blood.

CDR1 and CDR2 from the germline V gene are KGHDR and SFDVKD. Trimming removed 4 bases at V and 5 bases at J, with 8 bases between. This CDR3 region has 13 residues. The TCR beta CDR3 regions underwent amplification using RNA transcripts as the source. TCR CDR3 underwent first-round RT-PCR with the HTBI primer set. TCRdb re-derived calls from the multiplex PCR reads in MiXCR, one entry per CDR3 protein. The sample records 600,000 to 850,000 distinct CDR3 sequences, about 19% being singletons. Among the patients, aged 18 to 65, hyperthyroidism was newly diagnosed and had lasted under 2 months. This sample holds PBMCs from 10 ml fresh peripheral blood.

This clonotype originated in a woman in her 50s with Graves' hyperthyroidism that later progressed to Graves' ophthalmopathy. The source material was blood. The rearrangement uses TRBV24-1 and TRBJ1-5; D is possibly TRBD1 (6 bases). CDR3 DNA sequence: TGTGCCACCAGTGAACGGACAGATCAGCCCCAGCATTTT. This sequence encodes CATSERTDQPQHF.